This T cell receptor beta chain was sequenced for a study of blood T cell repertoires in COVID-19 (TCRdb year 2020). Regarding the research as a whole: Samples from collaborators originated in the United States, Italy and Spain and spanned both the acute and convalescent phases of COVID-19. Samples came from the ongoing ImmuneRACE study (first 160 participants) plus 1,254 subjects from 6 global collaborators. Deeply sampled blood TCRbeta repertoires from subjects exposed to, actively infected with, or recovered from COVID-19 were included in the dataset. The material from the prospective study consisted of cDNA or gDNA derived from T cells, B-cell-depleted T cells, or PBMCs. Sample metadata almost always included a de-identified subject ID, COVID-19 status, age in years and sex. Where HLA class I and class II types were available, the types were taken from metadata supplied by the sample provider, not from assay-based typing. A freely available public database, intended as a resource for researchers studying the immune response to SARS-CoV-2, is where the repertoires were released. Overall study outcomes, separate from this receptor: Clinical and demographic metadata were provided uncurated, with the amount varying by source and participant.

Ends trimmed: V by 5 bases, J by 5 bases; bases unmatched to a gene: 7. The CDR3 numbers 16 residues from cysteine through phenylalanine. Just CDR3 DNA is preserved here, 48 bases in frame from base 1. CDR1 and CDR2 (SGHTA, FQGTGA) derive from the germline V gene. For this clone: What antigen it recognizes has not been identified. Per-base quality was not reported, and no clone a single base away is much larger than it.

In the prospective study, participants were about 18 to 89 years old, resided in fewer than 25 geographic areas of the United States, and were enrolled through a virtual design. In the prospective study, cohorts were assigned on the basis of participant-reported clinical history obtained from a screening survey and a study questionnaire. For ImmuneRACE Cohort 3, a participant was defined as recovered based on two consecutive negative NP/OP PCR tests, clearance by a healthcare professional, or resolution of symptoms. In the prospective study, mobile phlebotomists collected whole blood, serum and a nasopharyngeal or oropharyngeal swab from each participant. Over an approximately 2-month period, participants in the prospective study had the option of providing additional blood draws and questionnaires. Prospective study blood samples were shipped either frozen or at room temperature before DNA extraction.

The immunoSEQ Assay, a bias-controlled multiplex PCR, was used to amplify TCRbeta CDR3 regions from genomic DNA. For the original study's pipeline: The number of nucleated cells in each sample was estimated from the amplification of reference gene primers within the assay. To quantify the absolute abundance of each unique TCRbeta CDR3 rearrangement, sequence reads were collapsed and filtered. For each sample, productive Simpson clonality was calculated as the square root of Simpson's diversity index across productive rearrangements. This is the immuneACCESS table as TCRdb keeps it, with only in-frame sequences that have V and J called. A part of the clones is gone; compared with another copy, unresolved V genes explain less than half, and the rest is unexplained. For V, J and clone size, that table is used; D and trimming come from the DNA. Across this sample there are approximately 200,000 clones, with 85% seen only once. The ten largest clones take up 18% of the sample.

This TCR came from a man in his forties who had recovered from COVID-19. The sample taken for sequencing was PBMCs or T cells enriched from blood (not recorded which). The V gene is TRBV7-3 and the J gene is TRBJ2-3, with 13 middle bases fitting TRBD2. The encoded CDR3 is CASSPWGLAGRDTQYF. The sequenced DNA: TGTGCCAGCAGCCCTTGGGGACTAGCGGGGAGAGATACGCAGTATTTT.